A selection of T cell receptor beta chains follows, all from one sample in a study. Clones were read by immunoSEQ multiplex PCR, and TCRdb kept only the in-frame ones, dropping some. The sample contains approximately 50,000 clones, about 92% of which appear only once. Sequences were obtained from PBMCs. The receptors shown here come from a middle-aged man with rheumatoid arthritis. The CDR3 runs from the conserved cysteine through the conserved F or W. Fields, in order: J gene, clone size, D gene, V gene, CDR3 DNA, CDR3 protein. The D gene is left open where the match is weak. Not all rows give a size; the values are once, few, many and, for expanded clones, a class.

J gene: TRBJ1-6
clone size: NA
D gene: NA
V gene: TRBV18
CDR3 DNA: TGTGCCAGCTCACCAGTGATTAGTAATTCACCCCTCCACTTT
CDR3 protein: CASSPVISNSPLHF

J gene: TRBJ1-1
clone size: NA
D gene: NA
V gene: TRBV11-2
CDR3 DNA: TGTGCCAGCAGCTTCGTGAGGGGCACTGAAGCTTTCTTT
CDR3 protein: CASSFVRGTEAFF

J gene: TRBJ2-2
clone size: NA
D gene: NA
V gene: TRBV7-8
CDR3 DNA: TGTGCCAGCAGCTCAACATGGAGCCCTTCCGGGGAGCTGTTTTTT
CDR3 protein: CASSSTWSPSGELFF

J gene: TRBJ1-2
clone size: NA
D gene: TRBD1
V gene: TRBV7-8
CDR3 DNA: TGTGCCAGCAGCGTAGGACAGGGGTCGGACTATGGCTACACCTTC
CDR3 protein: CASSVGQGSDYGYTF

J gene: TRBJ2-7
clone size: NA
D gene: NA
V gene: TRBV7-2
CDR3 DNA: TGTGCCAGCAGCTTAGACAGAACCTACGAGCAGTACTTC
CDR3 protein: CASSLDRTYEQYF

J gene: TRBJ1-4
clone size: NA
D gene: NA
V gene: TRBV11-2
CDR3 DNA: TGTGCCAGCAGCTTAGAATGGACATCTACCCTCCCGGCAACTAATGAAAAACTGTTTTTT
CDR3 protein: CASSLEWTSTLPATNEKLFF

J gene: TRBJ2-1
clone size: NA
D gene: NA
V gene: TRBV11-2
CDR3 DNA: TGTGCCAGCAGCCCCCGGTTCGGGGGTTACTACAATGAGCAGTTCTTC
CDR3 protein: CASSPRFGGYYNEQFF

J gene: TRBJ1-5
clone size: NA
D gene: NA
V gene: TRBV19
CDR3 DNA: TGTGCCAGTAGCAACCCAGGGACGGCGGGAGGTCAGCCCCAGCATTTT
CDR3 protein: CASSNPGTAGGQPQHF

J gene: TRBJ1-1
clone size: NA
D gene: NA
V gene: TRBV6-1
CDR3 DNA: TGTGCCAGCAGTGAAGAGGCGGAGAACACTGAAGCTTTCTTT
CDR3 protein: CASSEEAENTEAFF

J gene: TRBJ1-1
clone size: NA
D gene: NA
V gene: TRBV5-8
CDR3 DNA: TGTGCCAGTTTACCCGGGGGCAGGGGGAACACTGAAGCTTTCTTT
CDR3 protein: CASLPGGRGNTEAFF

J gene: TRBJ2-3
clone size: NA
D gene: NA
V gene: TRBV6-6
CDR3 DNA: TGTGCCAGCAGTTACCGCATTAGCGGCCCCACAGATACGCAGTATTTT
CDR3 protein: CASSYRISGPTDTQYF

J gene: TRBJ1-1
clone size: NA
D gene: NA
V gene: TRBV7-9
CDR3 DNA: TGTGCCAGCAGCTCATCCTCCGGGGGGATGAACACTGAAGCTTTCTTT
CDR3 protein: CASSSSSGGMNTEAFF

J gene: TRBJ2-7
clone size: NA
D gene: TRBD1
V gene: TRBV25-1
CDR3 DNA: TGTGCCAGCAGTGATACAGGGGAAATCGGCGAGCAGTACTTC
CDR3 protein: CASSDTGEIGEQYF

J gene: TRBJ2-7
clone size: few
D gene: TRBD2
V gene: TRBV7-9
CDR3 DNA: TGTGCCAGCAGCCCTACTAGCGGCCCTGCCTACGAGCAGTACTTC
CDR3 protein: CASSPTSGPAYEQYF

J gene: TRBJ2-1
clone size: NA
D gene: NA
V gene: TRBV6-6
CDR3 DNA: TGTGCCAGCAGTTCCAGACTAGTCAGTGAGCAGTTCTTC
CDR3 protein: CASSSRLVSEQFF

J gene: TRBJ2-1
clone size: NA
D gene: NA
V gene: TRBV27
CDR3 DNA: TGTGCCACCAGACTCAGCTCCTACAATGAGCAGTTCTTC
CDR3 protein: CATRLSSYNEQFF

J gene: TRBJ2-7
clone size: NA
D gene: TRBD2
V gene: TRBV27
CDR3 DNA: TGTGCCAGCAGTTCGGGGACTAGAGGAGTCGAGCAGTACTTC
CDR3 protein: CASSSGTRGVEQYF

J gene: TRBJ2-7
clone size: once
D gene: TRBD2
V gene: TRBV9
CDR3 DNA: TGTGCCAGCAGCGCCAGCGGGACTAGCGGGGCGAACGGCGAGCAGTACTTC
CDR3 protein: CASSASGTSGANGEQYF

J gene: TRBJ2-3
clone size: NA
D gene: NA
V gene: TRBV11-1
CDR3 DNA: TGTGCCAGCAGCACTGGACTTATCCCTTGGTATTTT
CDR3 protein: CASSTGLIPWYF

J gene: TRBJ2-3
clone size: once
D gene: NA
V gene: TRBV5-8
CDR3 DNA: TGTGCCAGCAGCCCAGACGTCTCTAGCACAGATACGCAGTATTTT
CDR3 protein: CASSPDVSSTDTQYF

J gene: TRBJ2-2
clone size: NA
D gene: TRBD1
V gene: TRBV7-9
CDR3 DNA: TGTGCCAGCAGCTTCCTTAGGGGGCTCGTCACCGGGGAGCTGTTTTTT
CDR3 protein: CASSFLRGLVTGELFF